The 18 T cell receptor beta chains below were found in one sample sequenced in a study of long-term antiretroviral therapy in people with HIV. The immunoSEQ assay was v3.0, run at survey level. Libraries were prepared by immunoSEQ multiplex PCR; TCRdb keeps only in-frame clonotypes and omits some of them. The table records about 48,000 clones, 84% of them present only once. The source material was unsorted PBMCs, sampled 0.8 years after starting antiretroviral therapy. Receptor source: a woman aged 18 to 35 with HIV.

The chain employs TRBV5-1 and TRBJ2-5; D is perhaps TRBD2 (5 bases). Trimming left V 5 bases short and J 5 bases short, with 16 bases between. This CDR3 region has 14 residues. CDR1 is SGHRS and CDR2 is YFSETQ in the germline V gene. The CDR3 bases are TGCGCCAGCAGGCTGTCGGGGTCCGGGGAGACCCAGTACTTC. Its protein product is CASRLSGSGETQYF.

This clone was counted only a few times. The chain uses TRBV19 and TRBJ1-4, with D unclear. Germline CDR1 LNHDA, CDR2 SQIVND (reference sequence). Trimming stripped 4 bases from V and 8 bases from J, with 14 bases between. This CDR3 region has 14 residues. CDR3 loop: CASSSTLVSEKLFF. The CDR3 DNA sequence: TGTGCCAGTAGTAGTACCCTAGTCAGCGAAAAACTGTTTTTT.

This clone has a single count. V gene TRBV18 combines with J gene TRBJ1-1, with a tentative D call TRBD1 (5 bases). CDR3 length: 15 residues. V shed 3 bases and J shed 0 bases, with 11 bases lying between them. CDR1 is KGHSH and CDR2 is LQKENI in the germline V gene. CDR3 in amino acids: CASSPLRGVNTEAFF. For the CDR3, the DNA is TGTGCCAGCTCACCCCTTCGGGGCGTGAACACTGAAGCTTTCTTT.

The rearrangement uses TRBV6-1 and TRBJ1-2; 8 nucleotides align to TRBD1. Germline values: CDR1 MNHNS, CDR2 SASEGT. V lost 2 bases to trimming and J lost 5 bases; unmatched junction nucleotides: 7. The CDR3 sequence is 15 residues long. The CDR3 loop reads CASSESTGARYGYTF. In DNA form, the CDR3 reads TGTGCCAGCAGTGAATCGACAGGGGCGCGTTATGGCTACACCTTC.

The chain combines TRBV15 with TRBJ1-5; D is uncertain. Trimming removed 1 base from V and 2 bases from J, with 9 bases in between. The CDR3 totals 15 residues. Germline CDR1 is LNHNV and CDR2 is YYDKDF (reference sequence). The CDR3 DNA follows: TGTGCCACCAGCAGAGCGGCGGCGGGCAATCAGCCCCAGCATTTT. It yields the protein CATSRAAAGNQPQHF.

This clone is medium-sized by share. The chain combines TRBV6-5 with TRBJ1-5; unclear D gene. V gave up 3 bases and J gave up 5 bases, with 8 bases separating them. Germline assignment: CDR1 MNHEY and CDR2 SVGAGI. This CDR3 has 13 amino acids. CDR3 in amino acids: CASSYSLDQPQHF. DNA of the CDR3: TGTGCCAGCAGTTATTCCCTCGATCAGCCCCAGCATTTT.

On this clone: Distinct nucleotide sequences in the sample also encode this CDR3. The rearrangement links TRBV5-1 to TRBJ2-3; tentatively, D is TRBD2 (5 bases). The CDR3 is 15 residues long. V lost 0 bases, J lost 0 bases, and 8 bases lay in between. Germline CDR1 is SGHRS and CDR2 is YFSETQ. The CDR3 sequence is CASSLERTSTDTQYF. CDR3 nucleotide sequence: TGCGCCAGCAGCTTGGAAAGGACTAGCACAGATACGCAGTATTTT.

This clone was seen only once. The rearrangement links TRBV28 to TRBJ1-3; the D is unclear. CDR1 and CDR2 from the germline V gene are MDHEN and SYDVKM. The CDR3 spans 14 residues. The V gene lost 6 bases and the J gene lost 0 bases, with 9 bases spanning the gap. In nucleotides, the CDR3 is TGTGCCAGCAGGGTTCGCATCTCTGGAAACACCATATATTTT. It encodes CASRVRISGNTIYF.

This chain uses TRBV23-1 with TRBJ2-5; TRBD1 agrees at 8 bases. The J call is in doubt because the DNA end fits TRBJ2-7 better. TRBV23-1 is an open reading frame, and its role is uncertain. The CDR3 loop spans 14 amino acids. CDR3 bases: TGCGCCAGGCGGCCGGGACAGGCAACCTACGAGCAGTACTTC. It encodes CARRPGQATYEQYF.

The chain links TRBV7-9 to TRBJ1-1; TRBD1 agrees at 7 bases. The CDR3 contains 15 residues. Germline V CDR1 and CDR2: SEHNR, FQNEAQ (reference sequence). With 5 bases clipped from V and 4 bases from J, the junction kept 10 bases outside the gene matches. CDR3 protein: CASSGPTGSRTEAFF. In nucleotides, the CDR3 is TGTGCCAGCAGCGGGCCGACAGGGAGTCGCACTGAAGCTTTCTTT.

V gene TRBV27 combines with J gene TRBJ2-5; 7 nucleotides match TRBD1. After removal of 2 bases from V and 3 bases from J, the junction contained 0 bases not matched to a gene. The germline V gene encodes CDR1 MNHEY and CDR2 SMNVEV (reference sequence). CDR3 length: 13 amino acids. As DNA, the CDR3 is TGTGCCAGCAGTTTAGACAGGGAAGAGACCCAGTACTTC. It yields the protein CASSLDREETQYF.

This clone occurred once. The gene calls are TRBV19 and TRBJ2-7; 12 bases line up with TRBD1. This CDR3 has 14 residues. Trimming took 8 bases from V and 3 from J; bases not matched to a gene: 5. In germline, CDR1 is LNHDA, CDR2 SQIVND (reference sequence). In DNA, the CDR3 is TGTGCCAGTTCCGGGACAGGGGGCGTCTACGAGCAGTACTTC. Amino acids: CASSGTGGVYEQYF.

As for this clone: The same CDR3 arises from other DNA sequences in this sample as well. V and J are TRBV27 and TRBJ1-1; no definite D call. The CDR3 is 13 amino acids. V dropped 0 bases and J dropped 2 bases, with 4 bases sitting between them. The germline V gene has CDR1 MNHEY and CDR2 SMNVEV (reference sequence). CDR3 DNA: TGTGCCAGCAGTTTATCGCTAAACACTGAAGCTTTCTTT. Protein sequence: CASSLSLNTEAFF.

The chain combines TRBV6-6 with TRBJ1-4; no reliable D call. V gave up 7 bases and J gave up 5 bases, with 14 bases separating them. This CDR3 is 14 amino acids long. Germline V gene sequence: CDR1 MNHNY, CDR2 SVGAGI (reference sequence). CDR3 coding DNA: TGTGCCAGCACCGACCGATCCAGGAATGAAAAACTGTTTTTT. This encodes CASTDRSRNEKLFF.

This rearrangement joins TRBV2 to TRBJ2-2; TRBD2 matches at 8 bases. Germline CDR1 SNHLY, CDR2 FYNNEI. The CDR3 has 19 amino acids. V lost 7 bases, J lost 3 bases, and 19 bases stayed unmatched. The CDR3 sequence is CASTEGEGLAGLYTGELFF. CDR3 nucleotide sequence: TGTGCCAGCACCGAAGGGGAGGGGCTAGCGGGCCTATACACCGGGGAGCTGTTTTTT.

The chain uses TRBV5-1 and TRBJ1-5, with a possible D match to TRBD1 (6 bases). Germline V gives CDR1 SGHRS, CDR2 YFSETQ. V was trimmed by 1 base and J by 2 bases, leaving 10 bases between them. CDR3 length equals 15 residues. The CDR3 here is CASSLKGEGNQPQHF. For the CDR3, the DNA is TGCGCCAGCAGCTTGAAGGGGGAGGGCAATCAGCCCCAGCATTTT.

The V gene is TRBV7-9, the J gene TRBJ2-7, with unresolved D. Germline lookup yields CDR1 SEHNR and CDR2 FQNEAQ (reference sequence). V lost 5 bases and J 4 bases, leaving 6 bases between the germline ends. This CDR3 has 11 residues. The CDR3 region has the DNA TGTGCCAGCAGCCCTCTTTACGAGCAGTACTTC. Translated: CASSPLYEQYF.

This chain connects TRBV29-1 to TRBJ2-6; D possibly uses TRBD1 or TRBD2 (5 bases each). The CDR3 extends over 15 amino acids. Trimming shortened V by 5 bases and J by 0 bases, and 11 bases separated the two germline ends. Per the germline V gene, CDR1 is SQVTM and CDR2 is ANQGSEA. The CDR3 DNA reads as TGCAGCGTTCGGGGCGGAAGCTCTGGGGCCAACGTCCTGACTTTC. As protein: CSVRGGSSGANVLTF.